This entry lists 14 T cell receptor beta chains sequenced from one sample in a study of tumor-infiltrating lymphocytes in primary liver carcinoma. RNA was extracted from whole blood without cell sorting, alongside germline DNA. The input was around 530 ng total RNA; TCR beta cDNA was made from it with a constant-region primer. Researchers made the TCR beta libraries by running three nested multiplex PCR rounds with slightly modified ARM-PCR. Each of the first two PCR rounds ran approximately 11 cycles with TRBV1-TRBV30 forward and C-beta reverse primers. TCRdb re-called the multiplex PCR reads through MiXCR, storing one row per CDR3 protein. The data show approximately 210,000 distinct CDR3 sequences, 65% seen once. The specimen was peripheral blood. These receptor sequences come from a woman aged 55-70 years with primary liver carcinoma and hepatitis B virus infection.

Comment on this clonotype: A much larger clone lies a single base off, so this may be a read error. The chain links TRBV12-3 or TRBV12-4 to TRBJ1-1; D might be TRBD1 (5 bases). The CDR3 loop spans 15 amino acids. CDR3 DNA sequence: TGTACCAGCACCTACCTCGGGACGGTGAACACTGAAGCTTTCTTT. This sequence encodes CTSTYLGTVNTEAFF.

The rearrangement links TRBV12-3 or TRBV12-4 to TRBJ2-3; possible D gene TRBD2, 6 bases. CDR3 length: 16 amino acids. With 1 base removed from V and 2 bases from J, the gap between germline ends came to 13 bases. This CDR3 is CASSLVSGLDTDTQYF. In DNA, the CDR3 is TGTGCCAGCAGTTTAGTCTCGGGACTTGACACAGATACGCAGTATTTT.

This clonotype was seen ten or more times. The J gene is TRBJ2-7, the V gene TRBV28; a weak D match, TRBD2 (6 bases). The ends were cut back, 6 bases at V and 5 bases at J, with 11 bases in the middle. The germline V gene encodes CDR1 MDHEN and CDR2 SYDVKM. The CDR3 spans 12 residues. The CDR3 protein is CASSSGLNEQYF. As DNA, the CDR3 is TGTGCCAGCAGCTCCGGACTAAACGAGCAGTACTTC. Full variable domain (missing parts from reference TRBV28 and TRBJ2-7): DVKVTQSSRYLVKRTGEKVFLECVQDMDHENMFWYRQDPGLGLRLIYFSYDVKMKEKGDIPEGYSVSREKKERFSLILESASTNQTSMYLCASSSGLNEQYFGPGTRLTVT.

Remarks on this clonotype: Germline is not matched at one junction end, which may reflect a read error. This sequence joins TRBV11-1 and TRBJ2-1, with TRBD2 identical over 8 bases. CDR3 length: 13 amino acids. Per germline, CDR1 SGHAT and CDR2 FQDESV (reference sequence). The CDR3 region is CASRLTSVDEQFF. Written as DNA, the CDR3 is TGTGCAAGCAGGTTGACTAGCGTGGATGAGCAGTTCTTC.

Turning to this clonotype: A read error is possible here, since a much larger clone lies one base away. The chain recombines TRBV5-4 with TRBJ2-3, with unresolved D. Trimming took 5 bases from V and 7 from J, leaving 14 bases between them. This CDR3 contains 13 residues. CDR1 is SGHNT, CDR2 YYREEE, per germline (reference sequence). The CDR3 sequence is CASSLTGKHTQYF. Written as DNA, the CDR3 is TGTGCCAGCAGTTTGACGGGTAAACATACGCAGTATTTT.

This clonotype has a single count. A single base separates this from a much larger clone, so it may be a read error. The rearrangement links TRBV6-6 to TRBJ2-7, with D possibly being TRBD1 or TRBD2 (6 bases each). V lost 5 bases and J 9 bases, leaving 14 bases between the germline ends. Germline CDR1 reads MNHNY; CDR2 reads SVGAGI (reference sequence). This CDR3 is built from 12 residues. In DNA, the CDR3 is TGTGCCAGCAGTACAGGGACTTCGGGGCAGTACTTC. Protein: CASSTGTSGQYF.

This chain links TRBV24-1 with TRBJ2-2; no reliable D call. The germline CDR1 and CDR2 sequences are KGHDR and SFDVKD. V shed 0 bases and J shed 6 bases, with 7 bases lying between them. This CDR3 region has 14 residues. The CDR3 loop is CATSDLLGSGELFF. The CDR3 region has the DNA TGTGCCACCAGTGATTTGCTCGGTTCCGGGGAGCTGTTTTTT.

This clonotype was seen repeatedly, ten times or more. The chain carries TRBV7-9 and TRBJ2-7; weak D call: TRBD1 (5 bases). Germline V lookup: CDR1 SEHNR, CDR2 FQNEAQ (reference sequence). The CDR3 loop spans 13 amino acids. Between the trimmed V and J ends, which lost 1 base and 6 bases, there was a span of 10 bases. CDR3 in DNA: TGTGCCAGCAGCTTAGGGGGCAGCCGCGAGCAGTACTTC. Translating it yields CASSLGGSREQYF.

This chain uses TRBV5-4 with TRBJ2-1, with TRBD2 matching over 7 bases. The J call could be wrong; TRBJ2-7 is a better fit for the DNA end. The CDR3 length is 14 residues. Germline lookup yields CDR1 SGHNT and CDR2 YYREEE (reference sequence). CDR3: CASGVGLLRSEQYF. CDR3 DNA: TGTGCCAGCGGCGTGGGACTACTAAGGAGTGAGCAGTACTTC.

The rearrangement uses TRBV2 and TRBJ2-5; TRBD1 matches 7 bases. The junction had 0 bases not matched to a gene; V was cut back by 1 base and J by 4 bases. Germline V gene data show CDR1 as SNHLY and CDR2 as FYNNEI. This CDR3 is 13 amino acids long. As DNA, the CDR3 is TGTGCCAGCAGTGAAGACAGGGGAGAGACCCAGTACTTC. Amino acid sequence: CASSEDRGETQYF. The variable domain in full, with the rest retrieved from reference TRBV2 and TRBJ2-5, is EPEVTQTPSHQVTQMGQEVILRCVPISNHLYFYWYRQILGQKVEFLVSFYNNEISEKSEIFDDQFSVERPDGSNFTLKIRSTKLEDSAMYFCASSEDRGETQYFGPGTRLLVL.

The CDR3 here is CASSSGGQGSWDTQYF. In DNA, the CDR3 is TGTGCCAGCAGCTCCGGGGGACAGGGGAGTTGGGATACGCAGTATTTT. The chain recombines TRBV7-3 with TRBJ2-3; the match to TRBD1 covers 10 bases. This CDR3 contains 16 residues. CDR1 and CDR2 (germline): SGHTA, FQGTGA. After removal of 4 bases from V and 6 bases from J, the junction contained 10 bases not matched to a gene.

The rearrangement links TRBV12-5 to TRBJ2-2; D uncertain. Deletions cut 1 base from V and 10 bases from J, with 7 bases between. In germline, CDR1 is LGHNT, CDR2 FRNRAP. The CDR3 runs to 12 residues. The CDR3 here is CASGLDLEELFF. DNA of the CDR3: TGTGCTAGTGGTTTGGACCTCGAGGAGCTGTTTTTT.

On this clonotype: An end of the junction differs from the germline gene, which may be a read error. The chain recombines TRBV15 with TRBJ2-7, with D unclear. The CDR3 has 13 amino acids. Germline values: CDR1 LNHNV, CDR2 YYDKDF (reference sequence). The CDR3 DNA is TGTGCCACTAGCAGAGATTCTCAGCGCGAGCAGTACTTC. Translated: CATSRDSQREQYF.

This clonotype was observed a handful of times. Possible read error: a much larger clone is one base away. The gene calls are TRBV6-6 and TRBJ2-2, with 8 bases matching TRBD1. The CDR3 spans 15 residues. The J segment lost 6 bases and the V segment lost 6 bases, leaving 9 bases of the junction unmatched. CDR1 and CDR2 from the germline V gene are MNHNY and SVGAGI (reference sequence). CDR3 protein: CASRPGQGSAGELFF. Here the CDR3 DNA reads TGTGCCAGCAGACCCGGACAGGGATCCGCCGGGGAGCTGTTTTTT.